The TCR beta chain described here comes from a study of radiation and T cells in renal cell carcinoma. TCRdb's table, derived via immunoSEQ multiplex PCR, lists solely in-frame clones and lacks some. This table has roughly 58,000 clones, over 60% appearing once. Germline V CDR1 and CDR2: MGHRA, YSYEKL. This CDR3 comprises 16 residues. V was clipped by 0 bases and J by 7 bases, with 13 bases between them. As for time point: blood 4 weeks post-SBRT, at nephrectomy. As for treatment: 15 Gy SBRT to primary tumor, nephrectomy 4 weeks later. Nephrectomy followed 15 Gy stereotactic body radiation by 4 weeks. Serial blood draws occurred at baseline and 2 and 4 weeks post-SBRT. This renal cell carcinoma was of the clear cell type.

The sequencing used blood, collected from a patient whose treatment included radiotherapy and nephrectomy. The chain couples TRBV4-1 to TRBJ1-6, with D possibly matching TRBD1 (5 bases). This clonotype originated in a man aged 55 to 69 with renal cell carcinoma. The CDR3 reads CASSQERHQGNSPLHF. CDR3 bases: TGCGCCAGCAGCCAAGAAAGGCACCAGGGCAATTCACCCCTCCACTTT.